This entry lists 6 T cell receptor beta chains sequenced from one sample in a study of blood T cell repertoires in COVID-19. Method: immunoSEQ multiplex PCR; TCRdb's copy keeps in-frame clones and lacks some. The sample lists 150,000 or so clones; over 80% were seen once. Sequenced sample: PBMCs or T cells enriched from blood (not recorded which). The receptors were sampled from a woman aged 60-75 years who had recovered from COVID-19.

CDR3 DNA sequence: TGTGCCAGCAGCCAAGATCCGGGGGTTGAGCAGTACTTC. It encodes CASSQDPGVEQYF. V and J are TRBV3-1 (or the pseudogene TRBV3-2) and TRBJ2-7; tentatively, D is TRBD2 (6 bases). Per germline, CDR1 LGHDT and CDR2 YNNKEL (reference sequence). Trimming pared 0 bases from V and 7 bases from J, leaving 10 bases between. The CDR3 length is 13 residues.

The chain joins TRBV7-9 to TRBJ1-1; 8 positions match TRBD1. This CDR3 has 14 residues. V trimming: 5 bases; J trimming: 4 bases; junction bases outside the gene matches: 6. Germline CDR1 SEHNR, CDR2 FQNEAQ (reference sequence). The chain's CDR3 is CASSTQTGATEAFF. The DNA for the CDR3 is TGTGCCAGCAGCACCCAGACAGGGGCCACTGAAGCTTTCTTT.

J is TRBJ1-6 and V is TRBV7-3, with D unresolved. The V gene lost 0 bases and the J gene lost 5 bases, with 8 bases spanning the gap. This CDR3 spans 15 amino acids. Germline V gives CDR1 SGHTA, CDR2 FQGTGA. CDR3 sequence (DNA): TGTGCCAGCAGCTTAACAAGGAGCAATAATTCACCCCTCCACTTT. It codes for CASSLTRSNNSPLHF. The variable domain in full, with the rest retrieved from reference TRBV7-3 and TRBJ1-6, is GAGVSQTPSNKVTEKGKYVELRCDPISGHTALYWYRQSLGQGPEFLIYFQGTGAADDSGLPNDRFFAVRPEGSVSTLKIQRTERGDSAVYLCASSLTRSNNSPLHFGNGTRLTVT.

The V gene is TRBV10-2, the J gene TRBJ2-1, with D possibly being TRBD2 (6 bases). Germline values: CDR1 WSHSY, CDR2 SAAADI. The CDR3 length is 14 residues. V was pared by 3 bases and J by 9 bases, with 15 bases between. CDR3 sequence reads: CASSDAGRAGEQFF. DNA for the CDR3: TGCGCCAGCAGTGATGCGGGACGCGCGGGTGAGCAGTTCTTC.

The chain employs TRBV5-1 and TRBJ2-7; D is possibly TRBD2 (6 bases). Germline CDR1 SGHRS, CDR2 YFSETQ. This CDR3 has 15 residues. The V end was cut by 1 base, the J end by 2 bases, with 13 bases between. In nucleotides, the CDR3 is TGCGCCAGCAGCTTGTCGGCGGGGTCGGCCTACGAGCAGTACTTC. Amino acid sequence: CASSLSAGSAYEQYF.

The rearrangement joins TRBV9 to TRBJ2-7, with D possibly being TRBD1 (6 bases). The CDR3 totals 13 residues. V lost 2 bases and J 7 bases, leaving 13 bases between the germline ends. From germline, CDR1 is SGDLS and CDR2 YYNGEE. The DNA for the CDR3 is TGTGCCAGCAGCGTGTCCGGGACAAGGGAGCAGTACTTC. It translates to CASSVSGTREQYF.